This is a list of T cell receptor beta chains from one sample in a study of shared T cell receptors in the human thymus. This table comes from immunoSEQ multiplex PCR, and its TCRdb copy is limited to in-frame clones, with some not included. The sample carries approximately 730,000 clones, 80% to 90% recorded once. These data were also filed under a second study, of human thymus T cells.

Sequences were obtained from thymocytes. These receptors were obtained from a girl under three years old with a congenital heart defect. Each CDR3 is given with its conserved first and last residue. D genes are given only for firm matches. Not every row has a clone size; where given, it reads once, few, many or a size class.

16 TRBJ2-3 TRBV4-1 - - TGCGCCAGCAGCCAAGGAGGACTCCTGTGCACAGATACGCAGTATTTT CASSQGGLLCTDTQYF
12 TRBJ2-5 TRBV5-8 few - TGTGCCAGCAGCTTGGATCGTGAGACCCAGTACTTC CASSLDRETQYF
13 TRBJ1-1 TRBV6-1 - - TGTGCCAGCAGTCGTATTATGAACACTGAAGCTTTCTTT CASSRIMNTEAFF
20 TRBJ1-5 TRBV19 few - TGTGCCAGTAGTACTCACCTTAACAGGGTACTGGGTAAGTGGGCTCAGCCCCAGCATTTT CASSTHLNRVLGKWAQPQHF
15 TRBJ1-2 TRBV6-1 - TRBD1 TGTGCCAGCACAAAAACAGGGGGCCTGACGGATGGCTACACCTTC CASTKTGGLTDGYTF
16 TRBJ1-1 TRBV5-1 - - TGCGCCGGGGGCGGGGGCCCGGTGGGATGGAACACTGAAGCTTTCTTT CAGGGGPVGWNTEAFF
16 TRBJ2-5 TRBV4-1 - TRBD2 TGCGCCAGCAGCCAGGGACTAGCGGGGGGCGGGGAGACCCAGTACTTC CASSQGLAGGGETQYF
18 TRBJ2-3 TRBV15 - - TGTGCCACCAGCAGAGCCCCTGGACAGTTCTTTAGCACAGATACGCAGTATTTT CATSRAPGQFFSTDTQYF
12 TRBJ1-1 TRBV19 - - TGTGCCAGTAGAGACAAACCCATGGGAGCTTTCTTT CASRDKPMGAFF
15 TRBJ1-1 TRBV6-5 - TRBD1 TGTGCCAGCAGTAGAGCGACAGGGTTGGGAACTGAAGCTTTCTTT CASSRATGLGTEAFF
17 TRBJ2-5 TRBV28 - TRBD2 TGTGCCAGCAGTTTACATCTCGGGGGGGCCGGACAAGAGACCCAGTACTTC CASSLHLGGAGQETQYF
14 TRBJ1-4 TRBV27 - - TGTGCCAGCGGTAGGGGATTCACTAATGAAAAACTGTTTTTT CASGRGFTNEKLFF
17 TRBJ2-1 TRBV28 once TRBD2 TGTGCCAGCAGTCCGTCCTATGGAGCGGGGGGCTACAATGAGCAGTTCTTC CASSPSYGAGGYNEQFF
15 TRBJ1-5 TRBV10-2 - TRBD1 TGCGCCAGCAGTGGCTCGGACAGGGGGCATCAGCCCCAGCATTTT CASSGSDRGHQPQHF
15 TRBJ2-2 TRBV7-6 - - TGTGCCAGCAGCCCGGACAGAATCGGCACCGGGGAGCTGTTTTTT CASSPDRIGTGELFF
12 TRBJ1-4 TRBV6-1 - - TGTGCCAGCAGCCCGCGGGGGGAAAAACTGTTTTTT CASSPRGEKLFF
14 TRBJ2-3 TRBV5-1 - TRBD2 TGCGCCAGTGATATTAGCGGGGGCACAGATACGCAGTATTTT CASDISGGTDTQYF
13 TRBJ1-1 TRBV15 - - TGTGCCACCAGTGCGGGGACGAACACTGAAGCTTTCTTT CATSAGTNTEAFF
16 TRBJ1-4 TRBV30 - - TGTGCCTGGAGTGACGAAAGGACCCGGGACAAGCGTTATGGTGCTTTT CAWSDERTRDKRYGAF
20 TRBJ2-7 TRBV28 - TRBD2 TGTGCCAGCAGTTTAAGTCCCCAATGGACTAGCGGGGGAGCATCCTACGAGCAGTACTTC CASSLSPQWTSGGASYEQYF
14 TRBJ2-5 TRBV2 - - TGTGCCAGCATCGGTGGCAGGCCACAAGAGACCCAGTACTTC CASIGGRPQETQYF
13 TRBJ1-2 TRBV6-4 - - TGTGCCAGCAGCCCCGGGAGCAACTATGGCTACACCTTC CASSPGSNYGYTF
11 TRBJ1-6 TRBV20-1 - - TGCAGTGCTAGAGAACTCTCACCCCTCCACTTT CSARELSPLHF
16 TRBJ2-7 TRBV7-8 - TRBD1 TGTGCCAGCAGCTTAGTTGGGACAGTTATACCCTACGAGCAGTACTTC CASSLVGTVIPYEQYF